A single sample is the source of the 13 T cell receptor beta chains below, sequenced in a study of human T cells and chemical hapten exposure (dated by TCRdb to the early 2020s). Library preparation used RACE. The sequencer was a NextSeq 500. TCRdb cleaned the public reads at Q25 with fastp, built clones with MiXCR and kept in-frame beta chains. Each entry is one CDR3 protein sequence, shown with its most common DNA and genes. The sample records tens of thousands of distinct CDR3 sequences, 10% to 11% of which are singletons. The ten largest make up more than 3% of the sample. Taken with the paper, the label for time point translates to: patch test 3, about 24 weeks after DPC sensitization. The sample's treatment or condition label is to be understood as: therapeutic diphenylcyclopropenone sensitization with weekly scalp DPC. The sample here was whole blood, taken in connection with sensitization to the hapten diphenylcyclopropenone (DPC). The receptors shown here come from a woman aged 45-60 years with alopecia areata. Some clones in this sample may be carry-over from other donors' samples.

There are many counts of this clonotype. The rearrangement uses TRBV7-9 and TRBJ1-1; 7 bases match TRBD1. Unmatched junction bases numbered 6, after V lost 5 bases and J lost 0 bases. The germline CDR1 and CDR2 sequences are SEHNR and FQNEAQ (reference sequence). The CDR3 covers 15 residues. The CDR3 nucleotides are TGTGCCAGCAGCCCTAATACAGGGGTGAACACTGAAGCTTTCTTT. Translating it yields CASSPNTGVNTEAFF.

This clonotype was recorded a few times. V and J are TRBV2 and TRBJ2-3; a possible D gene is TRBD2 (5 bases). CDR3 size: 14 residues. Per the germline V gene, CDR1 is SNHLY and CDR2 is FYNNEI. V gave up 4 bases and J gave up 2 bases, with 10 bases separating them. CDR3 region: CASSVVGATDTQYF. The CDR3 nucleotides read TGTGCCAGCAGTGTGGTGGGAGCCACAGATACGCAGTATTTT.

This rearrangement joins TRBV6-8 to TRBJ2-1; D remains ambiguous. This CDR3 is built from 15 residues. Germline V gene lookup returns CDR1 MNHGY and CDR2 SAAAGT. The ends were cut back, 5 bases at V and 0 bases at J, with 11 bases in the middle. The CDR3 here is CASSPRVSSYNEQFF. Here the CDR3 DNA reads TGTGCCAGCAGTCCCCGAGTGTCCTCCTACAATGAGCAGTTCTTC.

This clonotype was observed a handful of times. The CDR3 here is CASSLRSGNYGYTF. CDR3 DNA sequence: TGTGCCAGCAGTCTTAGATCTGGGAACTATGGCTACACCTTC. The chain has TRBV7-8 and TRBJ1-2; no clear D. The CDR3 has 14 amino acids. Germline lookup yields CDR1 SGHVS and CDR2 FQNEAQ. The V and J ends lost 6 bases and 2 bases respectively, with 13 bases between them.

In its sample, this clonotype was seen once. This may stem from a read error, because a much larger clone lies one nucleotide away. The chain's CDR3 is CASSMDRGNTIYF. The CDR3 coding sequence is TGTGCCAGCAGTATGGACAGGGGAAACACCATATATTTT. This chain connects TRBV27 to TRBJ1-3, with 7 nucleotides matching TRBD1. Germline trimming cut 5 bases from V and 4 bases from J; bases unmatched to any gene: 2. The germline CDR1 and CDR2 sequences are MNHEY and SMNVEV (reference sequence). This CDR3 is 13 amino acids long.

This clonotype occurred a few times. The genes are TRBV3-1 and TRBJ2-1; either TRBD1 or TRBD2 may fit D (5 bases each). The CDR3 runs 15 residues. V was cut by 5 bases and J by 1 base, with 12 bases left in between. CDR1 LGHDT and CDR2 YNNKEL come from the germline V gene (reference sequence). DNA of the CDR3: TGTGCCAGCAGCAGGGACCAAATATCCTACAATGAGCAGTTCTTC. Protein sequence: CASSRDQISYNEQFF.

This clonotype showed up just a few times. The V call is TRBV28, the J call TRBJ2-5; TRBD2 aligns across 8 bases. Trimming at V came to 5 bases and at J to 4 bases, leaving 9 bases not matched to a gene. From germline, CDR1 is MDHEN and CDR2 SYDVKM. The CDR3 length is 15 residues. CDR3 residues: CASSPGVAGRETQYF. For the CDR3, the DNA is TGTGCCAGCAGTCCCGGGGTAGCGGGACGAGAGACCCAGTACTTC.

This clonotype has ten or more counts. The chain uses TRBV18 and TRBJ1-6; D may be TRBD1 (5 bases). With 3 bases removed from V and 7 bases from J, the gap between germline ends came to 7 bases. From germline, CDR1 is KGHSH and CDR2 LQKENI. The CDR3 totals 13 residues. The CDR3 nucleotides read TGTGCCAGCTCACCGGGGGGGAATTCACCCCTCCACTTT. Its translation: CASSPGGNSPLHF.

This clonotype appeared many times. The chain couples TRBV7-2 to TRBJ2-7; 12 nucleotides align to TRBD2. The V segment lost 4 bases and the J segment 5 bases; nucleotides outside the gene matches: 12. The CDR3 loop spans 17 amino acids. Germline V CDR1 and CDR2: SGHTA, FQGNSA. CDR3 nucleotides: TGTGCCAGCAGCTCTAGCGGGAGGGCCAATATCCGGAACGAGCAGTACTTC. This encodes CASSSSGRANIRNEQYF.

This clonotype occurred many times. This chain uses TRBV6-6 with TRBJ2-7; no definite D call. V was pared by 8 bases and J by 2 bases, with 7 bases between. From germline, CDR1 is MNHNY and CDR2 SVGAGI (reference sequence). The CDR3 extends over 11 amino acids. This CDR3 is CASLSAYEQYF. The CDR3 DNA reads TGTGCCAGCCTTTCGGCCTACGAGCAGTACTTC.

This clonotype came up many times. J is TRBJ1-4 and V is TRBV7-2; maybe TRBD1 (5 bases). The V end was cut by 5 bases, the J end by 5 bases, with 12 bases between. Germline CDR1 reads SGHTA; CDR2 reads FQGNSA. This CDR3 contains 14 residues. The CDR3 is CASSPQTVNEKLFF. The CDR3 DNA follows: TGTGCCAGCAGCCCCCAGACAGTAAATGAAAAACTGTTTTTT.

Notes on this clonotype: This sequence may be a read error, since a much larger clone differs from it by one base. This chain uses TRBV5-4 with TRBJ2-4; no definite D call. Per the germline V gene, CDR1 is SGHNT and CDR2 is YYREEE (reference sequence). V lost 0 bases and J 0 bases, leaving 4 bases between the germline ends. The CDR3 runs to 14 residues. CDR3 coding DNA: TGTGCCAGCAGCTTGGAGGCAGCCAAAAACATTCAGTACTTC. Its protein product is CASSLEAAKNIQYF.

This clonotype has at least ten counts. CDR3 loop: CASSLAGRSGGGETQYF. CDR3 sequence (DNA): TGTGCCAGCAGCTTAGCGGGGCGCTCCGGAGGGGGAGAGACCCAGTACTTC. The chain combines TRBV11-1 with TRBJ2-5; D tentatively fits TRBD1 or TRBD2 (6 bases each). The germline V and J ends were trimmed by 0 bases and 4 bases, with 18 bases remaining between them. CDR1 and CDR2 from the germline V gene are SGHAT and FQDESV (reference sequence). The CDR3 runs to 17 residues.